This T cell receptor beta chain was sequenced for a study of T cells in Graves' hyperthyroidism and ophthalmopathy. Whole-study findings and limits: Ophthalmopathy could be told apart from stable hyperthyroidism with a 13 V-J model. With a median lead of about six months before onset, the model predicted ophthalmopathy.

Amplification of TCR beta CDR3 regions was performed using RNA transcripts as template. The study used the HTBI primer set for a first-round RT-PCR of the TCR CDR3. One entry per CDR3 protein, called by TCRdb with MiXCR from the multiplex PCR reads. The sample includes 300,000 to 450,000 distinct CDR3 sequences, 15% to 18% of them seen just once. Clinical symptoms, serum thyroxine, TRAb, thyroid ultrasound and orbital computed tomography informed diagnoses. Blood was sampled at initial diagnosis of hyperthyroidism, prior to onset of any ophthalmopathy symptoms. This clonotype showed up just once. The antigen is not known. The ends were cut back, 0 bases at V and 2 bases at J, with 11 bases in the middle. CDR1 and CDR2 (germline): SNHLY, FYNNEI. The CDR3 contains 15 residues.

V gene TRBV2 combines with J gene TRBJ2-7; D gene ambiguous. The sequence came from a woman aged 18 to 35 with Graves' hyperthyroidism that later progressed to Graves' ophthalmopathy. Specimen: blood. The CDR3 DNA is TGTGCCAGCAGTGAAGCGCTTCTGGCCGCCTACGAGCAGTACTTC. Protein product: CASSEALLAAYEQYF. The full variable domain, rest sourced from reference TRBV2 and TRBJ2-7, is EPEVTQTPSHQVTQMGQEVILRCVPISNHLYFYWYRQILGQKVEFLVSFYNNEISEKSEIFDDQFSVERPDGSNFTLKIRSTKLEDSAMYFCASSEALLAAYEQYFGPGTRLTVT.